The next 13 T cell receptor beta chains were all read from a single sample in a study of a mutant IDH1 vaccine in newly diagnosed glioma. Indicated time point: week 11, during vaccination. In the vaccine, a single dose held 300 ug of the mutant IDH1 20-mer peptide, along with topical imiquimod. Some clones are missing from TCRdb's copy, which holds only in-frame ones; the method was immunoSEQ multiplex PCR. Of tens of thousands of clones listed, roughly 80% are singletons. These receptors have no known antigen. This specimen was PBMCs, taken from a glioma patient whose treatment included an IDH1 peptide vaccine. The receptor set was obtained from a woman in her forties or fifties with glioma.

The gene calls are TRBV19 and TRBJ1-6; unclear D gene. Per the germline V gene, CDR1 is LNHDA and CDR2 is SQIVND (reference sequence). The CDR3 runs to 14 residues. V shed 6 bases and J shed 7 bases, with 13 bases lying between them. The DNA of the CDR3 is TGTGCCAGTAGCCCCTTTGGTCCCAATTCACCCCTCCACTTT. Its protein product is CASSPFGPNSPLHF.

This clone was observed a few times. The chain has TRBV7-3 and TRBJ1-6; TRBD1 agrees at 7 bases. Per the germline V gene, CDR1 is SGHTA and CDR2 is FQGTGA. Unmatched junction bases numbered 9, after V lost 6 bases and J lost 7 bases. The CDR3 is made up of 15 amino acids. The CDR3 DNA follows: TGTGCCAGCAGTTCAGGGGGACAGCCGAATTCACCCCTCCACTTT. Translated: CASSSGGQPNSPLHF.

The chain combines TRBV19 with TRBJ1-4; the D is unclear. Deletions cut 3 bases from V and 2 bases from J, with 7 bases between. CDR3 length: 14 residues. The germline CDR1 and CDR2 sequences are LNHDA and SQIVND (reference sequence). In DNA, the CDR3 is TGTGCCAGTAGTATTGGGGTGACTAATGAAAAACTGTTTTTT. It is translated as CASSIGVTNEKLFF.

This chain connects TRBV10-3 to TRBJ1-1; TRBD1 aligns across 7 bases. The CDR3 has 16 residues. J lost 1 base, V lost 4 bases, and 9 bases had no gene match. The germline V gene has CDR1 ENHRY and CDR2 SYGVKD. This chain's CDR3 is CAISAGTETGNTEAFF. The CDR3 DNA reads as TGTGCCATCAGTGCCGGGACAGAGACCGGGAACACTGAAGCTTTCTTT.

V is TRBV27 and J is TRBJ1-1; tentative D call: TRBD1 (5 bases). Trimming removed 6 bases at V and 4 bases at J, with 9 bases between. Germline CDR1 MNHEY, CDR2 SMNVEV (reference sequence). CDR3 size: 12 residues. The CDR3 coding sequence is TGTGCCAGCAGCACAGGCCTCACTGAAGCTTTCTTT. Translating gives CASSTGLTEAFF.

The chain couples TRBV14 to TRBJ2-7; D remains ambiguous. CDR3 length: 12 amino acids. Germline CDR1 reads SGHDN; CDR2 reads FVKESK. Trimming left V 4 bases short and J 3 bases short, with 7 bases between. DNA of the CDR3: TGTGCCAGCAGCCTTCTCTACTACGAGCAGTACTTC. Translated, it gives CASSLLYYEQYF.

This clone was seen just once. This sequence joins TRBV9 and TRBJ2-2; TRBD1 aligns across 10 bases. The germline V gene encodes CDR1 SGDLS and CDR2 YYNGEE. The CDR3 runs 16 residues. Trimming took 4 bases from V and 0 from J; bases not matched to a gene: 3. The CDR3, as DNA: TGTGCCAGCAGCTTCGGGACAGGGGCGAACACCGGGGAGCTGTTTTTT. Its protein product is CASSFGTGANTGELFF.

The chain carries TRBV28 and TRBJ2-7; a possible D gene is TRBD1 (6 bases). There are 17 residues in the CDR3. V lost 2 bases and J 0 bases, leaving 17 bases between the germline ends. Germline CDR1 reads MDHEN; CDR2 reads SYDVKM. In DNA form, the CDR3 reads TGTGCCAGCAGTTTAAGTCTTCAGGGGCCCTCCTCCTACGAGCAGTACTTC. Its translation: CASSLSLQGPSSYEQYF.

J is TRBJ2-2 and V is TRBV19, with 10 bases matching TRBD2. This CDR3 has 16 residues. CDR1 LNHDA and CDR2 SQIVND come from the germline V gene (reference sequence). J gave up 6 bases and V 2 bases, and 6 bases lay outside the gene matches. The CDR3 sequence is CASSISSGGVSGELFF. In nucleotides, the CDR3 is TGTGCCAGTAGTATATCTAGCGGGGGAGTATCCGGGGAGCTGTTTTTT.

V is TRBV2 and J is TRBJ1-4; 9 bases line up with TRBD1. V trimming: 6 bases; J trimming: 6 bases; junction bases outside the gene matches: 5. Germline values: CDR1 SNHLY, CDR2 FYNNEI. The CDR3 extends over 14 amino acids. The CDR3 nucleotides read TGTGCCAGCAGGCACAGGGGGCGTTATGAAAAACTGTTTTTT. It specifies CASRHRGRYEKLFF.

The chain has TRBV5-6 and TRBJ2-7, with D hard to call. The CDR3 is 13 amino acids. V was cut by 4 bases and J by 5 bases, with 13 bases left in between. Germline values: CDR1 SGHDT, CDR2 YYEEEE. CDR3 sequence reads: CASSGIKGDEQYF. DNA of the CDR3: TGTGCCAGCAGCGGAATTAAGGGCGACGAGCAGTACTTC.

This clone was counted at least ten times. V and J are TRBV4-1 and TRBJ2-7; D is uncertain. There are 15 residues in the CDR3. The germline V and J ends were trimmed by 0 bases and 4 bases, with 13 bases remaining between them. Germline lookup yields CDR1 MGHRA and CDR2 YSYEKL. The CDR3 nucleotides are TGCGCCAGCAGCCAAGATCGCACCGGATCATACGAGCAGTACTTC. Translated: CASSQDRTGSYEQYF.

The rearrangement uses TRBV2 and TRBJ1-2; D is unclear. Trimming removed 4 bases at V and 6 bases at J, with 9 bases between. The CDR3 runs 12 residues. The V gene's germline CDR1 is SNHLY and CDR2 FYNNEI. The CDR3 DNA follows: TGTGCCAGCAGTGGGGAGGCGGATGGCTACACCTTC. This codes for CASSGEADGYTF.